The 23 T cell receptor beta chains given below trace back to one sample, sequenced in a study of graft-versus-host responses after intestinal transplantation. Antigens for these TCRs are unknown. Produced via immunoSEQ multiplex PCR; TCRdb's table is partial and in-frame only. The repertoire has 90,000 to 95,000 clones, 91% of them found once; the top ten carry approximately 0.54%. Here the sequenced sample was unstimulated CD8+ T cells sorted from spleen or lymph node cells, taken before intestinal transplant. The receptors here all came from a human donor who received an intestinal transplant.

The CDR3 bases are TGCGCCAGCAGCCCTGGACTAGCGTCATTCACCGGGGAGCTGTTTTTT. Translating it yields CASSPGLASFTGELFF. This chain joins TRBV4-3 and TRBJ2-2; 9 bases line up with TRBD2. CDR1 is LGHNA and CDR2 is YSLEER in the germline V gene. V gave up 4 bases and J gave up 4 bases; unmatched junction bases: 7. CDR3 length: 16 residues.

The CDR3 sequence: CASSEGGTEAFF. The CDR3 nucleotides are TGTGCCAGCAGTGAGGGGGGGACTGAAGCTTTCTTT. The chain recombines TRBV25-1 with TRBJ1-1; perhaps TRBD1 as D (5 bases). Germline CDR1 and CDR2: MGHDK and SYGVNS. V lost 3 bases and J 5 bases, leaving 7 bases between the germline ends. The CDR3 has 12 amino acids.

The J gene is TRBJ2-7, the V gene TRBV30; 8 nucleotides agree with TRBD1. In germline, CDR1 is GTSNPN, CDR2 SVGIG (reference sequence). With V trimmed by 5 bases and J by 5 bases, 5 bases remained unmatched. The CDR3 extends over 12 amino acids. The CDR3 sequence is CAWDRGKNEQYF. CDR3 in DNA: TGTGCCTGGGACAGGGGAAAGAACGAGCAGTACTTC.

The chain employs TRBV9 and TRBJ1-1; D possibly corresponds to TRBD1 (5 bases). The CDR3 extends over 14 amino acids. Trimming took off 0 bases at V and 2 bases at J, with 8 bases between the two ends. Germline-derived CDR1 and CDR2 are SGDLS and YYNGEE. Here the CDR3 DNA reads TGTGCCAGCAGCGTAGAGGGGTTAAACACTGAAGCTTTCTTT. Translating it yields CASSVEGLNTEAFF.

The chain uses TRBV12-5 and TRBJ2-1; D might be TRBD1 (6 bases). The CDR3 spans 10 residues. The germline V and J ends were trimmed by 6 bases and 12 bases, with 9 bases remaining between them. CDR1 is LGHNT and CDR2 is FRNRAP in the germline V gene. CDR3 sequence reads: CASGRGRQFF. CDR3 bases: TGTGCTAGTGGCAGGGGCAGGCAGTTCTTC.

The chain links TRBV11-2 to TRBJ1-1, with 8 bases identical to TRBD1. Trimming at V came to 1 base and at J to 0 bases, leaving 10 bases not matched to a gene. CDR1 is SGHAT, CDR2 FQNNGV, per germline. The CDR3 contains 18 residues. CDR3 sequence reads: CASSLGPRGQGMNTEAFF. The CDR3 coding sequence is TGTGCCAGCAGCTTAGGACCCAGGGGGCAGGGTATGAACACTGAAGCTTTCTTT.

The chain combines TRBV4-1 with TRBJ2-1, with TRBD2 matching over 7 bases. The CDR3 totals 16 residues. V trimming: 4 bases; J trimming: 3 bases; junction bases outside the gene matches: 9. From germline, CDR1 is MGHRA and CDR2 YSYEKL. CDR3 protein: CASSLRVGGGYNEQFF. As DNA, the CDR3 is TGCGCCAGCAGCCTCCGTGTTGGGGGGGGCTACAATGAGCAGTTCTTC.

The CDR3 loop is CATRALRGTEAFF. For the CDR3, the DNA is TGTGCCACCCGGGCCCTTAGGGGCACTGAAGCTTTCTTT. The chain recombines TRBV6-1 with TRBJ1-1; possibly TRBD1 for D (5 bases). Trimming shortened V by 10 bases and J by 4 bases, and 16 bases separated the two germline ends. The CDR3 runs 13 residues. Germline V lookup: CDR1 MNHNS, CDR2 SASEGT.

This clone has only a few counts. The chain carries TRBV10-2 and TRBJ2-7, with D possibly being TRBD2 (5 bases). The CDR3 sequence is 13 residues long. Germline V gene data show CDR1 as WSHSY and CDR2 as SAAADI. V dropped 1 base and J dropped 6 bases, with 10 bases sitting between them. The CDR3 sequence: CASSEWLAAEQYF. CDR3 bases: TGCGCCAGCAGTGAGTGGCTAGCAGCCGAGCAGTACTTC.

CDR3 sequence reads: CASSPIAGVYNEQFF. CDR3 coding DNA: TGCGCCAGCAGCCCGATAGCGGGAGTCTACAATGAGCAGTTCTTC. V usage is TRBV4-1 and J usage is TRBJ2-1; 9 positions match TRBD2. The junction had 4 bases not matched to a gene; V was cut back by 4 bases and J by 3 bases. The CDR3 has 15 residues. The germline V gene encodes CDR1 MGHRA and CDR2 YSYEKL.

The rearrangement links TRBV29-1 to TRBJ1-3; weak D call: TRBD1 (5 bases). The V gene's germline CDR1 is SQVTM and CDR2 ANQGSEA. Between the trimmed V and J ends, which lost 3 bases and 4 bases, there was a span of 13 bases. This CDR3 is built from 14 residues. CDR3 loop: CSVETDFAGNTIYF. As DNA, the CDR3 is TGCAGCGTTGAGACAGATTTCGCCGGAAACACCATATATTTT.

The V and J genes are TRBV7-9 and TRBJ1-2; a possible D gene is TRBD1 (6 bases). The germline gives CDR1 SEHNR, CDR2 FQNEAQ (reference sequence). The CDR3 contains 15 residues. V gave up 0 bases and J gave up 8 bases, with 16 bases separating them. In nucleotides, the CDR3 is TGTGCCAGCAGCTTAGCCCCAGGGGCAGCAGGGGGCTACACCTTC. This translates into CASSLAPGAAGGYTF.

The rearrangement joins TRBV6-5 to TRBJ2-1; TRBD1 aligns across 11 bases. The CDR3 has 15 amino acids. CDR1 and CDR2 (germline): MNHEY, SVGAGI. V lost 6 bases and J lost 3; bases outside the gene matches: 4. CDR3 DNA sequence: TGTGCCAGCAGCCTGGGGACAGGGGGCTACAATGAGCAGTTCTTC. This codes for CASSLGTGGYNEQFF.

V is TRBV9 and J is TRBJ1-5; the D is unclear. The CDR3 covers 13 residues. Trimming took off 3 bases at V and 3 bases at J, with 7 bases between the two ends. CDR1 and CDR2 from the germline V gene are SGDLS and YYNGEE. CDR3 DNA sequence: TGTGCCAGCAGCGCAGGACTCAATCAGCCCCAGCATTTT. Translated: CASSAGLNQPQHF.

About this clone: In the same sample, other DNA sequences code for this CDR3. The chain employs TRBV5-1 and TRBJ2-7; 8 positions match TRBD1. The length of the CDR3 is 13 residues. V lost 2 bases to trimming and J lost 4 bases; unmatched junction nucleotides: 2. The V gene's germline CDR1 is SGHRS and CDR2 YFSETQ. The CDR3 is CASSFGTGYEQYF. The CDR3 DNA follows: TGCGCCAGCAGCTTCGGGACAGGTTACGAGCAGTACTTC.

This chain's CDR3 is CASSQEGTAYGYTF. The CDR3 bases are TGCGCCAGCAGCCAAGAGGGGACAGCCTATGGCTACACCTTC. The V and J genes are TRBV4-1 and TRBJ1-2, with TRBD1 identical over 7 bases. The CDR3 consists of 14 residues. Trimming cost V 0 bases and J 4 bases; bases outside gene matches: 2. Germline loops: CDR1 MGHRA, CDR2 YSYEKL.

This rearrangement joins TRBV28 to TRBJ1-5; TRBD1 matches at 7 bases. This CDR3 comprises 14 residues. The germline V gene has CDR1 MDHEN and CDR2 SYDVKM. V lost 5 bases and J lost 7; bases outside the gene matches: 8. The CDR3 here is CASSVDRVWQPQHF. CDR3 coding DNA: TGTGCCAGCAGTGTTGACAGGGTTTGGCAGCCCCAGCATTTT.

The genes are TRBV7-9 and TRBJ1-2, with 7 positions matching TRBD1. Germline CDR1 SEHNR, CDR2 FQNEAQ (reference sequence). V lost 8 bases and J lost 4; bases outside the gene matches: 10. The CDR3 covers 14 residues. The CDR3 nucleotides read TGTGCCAGCGGACGCGGGACAGACCTCTATGGCTACACCTTC. Translation gives CASGRGTDLYGYTF.

The chain has TRBV5-6 and TRBJ2-3; maybe TRBD1 (5 bases). Trimming left V 0 bases short and J 0 bases short, with 11 bases between. This CDR3 has 16 residues. Germline-derived CDR1 and CDR2 are SGHDT and YYEEEE. The CDR3 protein is CASSLAGFPSTDTQYF. The CDR3 nucleotides read TGTGCCAGCAGCTTGGCAGGGTTCCCTAGCACAGATACGCAGTATTTT.

V usage is TRBV5-1 and J usage is TRBJ2-2; 8 nucleotides align to TRBD2. This CDR3 contains 17 residues. V was clipped by 3 bases and J by 4 bases; unmatched bases: 11. Germline assignment: CDR1 SGHRS and CDR2 YFSETQ. CDR3 coding DNA: TGCGCCAGCAGCTACCGCACCAGCGGGAGCGGCACCGGGGAGCTGTTTTTT. This codes for CASSYRTSGSGTGELFF.

The chain combines TRBV6-6 with TRBJ2-7; D is ambiguous. This CDR3 contains 12 residues. Trimming shortened V by 0 bases and J by 4 bases, and 4 bases separated the two germline ends. Germline CDR1 MNHNY, CDR2 SVGAGI (reference sequence). This CDR3 is CASSYSPYEQYF. The CDR3 coding sequence is TGTGCCAGCAGTTACTCTCCTTACGAGCAGTACTTC.

As for this clone: Other DNA sequences of this sample code for an identical CDR3. This chain connects TRBV6-5 to TRBJ1-1, with D possibly TRBD1 on 5 matching bases. Germline V gene data show CDR1 as MNHEY and CDR2 as SVGAGI. Between the trimmed V and J ends, which lost 2 bases and 5 bases, there was a span of 9 bases. The CDR3 is made up of 13 amino acids. The CDR3 nucleotides read TGTGCCAGCAGTTACGGGGGGGGTACTGAAGCTTTCTTT. Its protein is CASSYGGGTEAFF.

The V gene is TRBV6-4, the J gene TRBJ1-1, with D maybe TRBD1 (6 bases). There are 14 residues in the CDR3. Germline V gene sequence: CDR1 MRHNA, CDR2 SNTAGT. V gave up 6 bases and J gave up 6 bases, with 17 bases separating them. The CDR3 reads CASRAGEFEAEAFF. The CDR3 DNA reads TGTGCCAGCAGGGCAGGGGAGTTCGAGGCTGAAGCTTTCTTT.